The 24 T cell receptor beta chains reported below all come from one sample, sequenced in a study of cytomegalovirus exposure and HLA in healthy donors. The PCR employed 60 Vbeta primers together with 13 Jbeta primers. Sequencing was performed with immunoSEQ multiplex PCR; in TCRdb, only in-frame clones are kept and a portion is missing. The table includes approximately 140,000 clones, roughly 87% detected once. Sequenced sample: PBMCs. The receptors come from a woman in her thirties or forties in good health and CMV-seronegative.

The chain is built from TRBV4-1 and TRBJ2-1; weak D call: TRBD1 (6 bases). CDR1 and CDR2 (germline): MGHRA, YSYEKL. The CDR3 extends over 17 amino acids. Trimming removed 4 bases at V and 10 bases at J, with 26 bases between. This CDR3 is CASSRGPGRVLLQEQFF. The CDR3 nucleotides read TGCGCCAGCAGCCGGGGGCCTGGAAGGGTACTCCTTCAAGAGCAGTTCTTC.

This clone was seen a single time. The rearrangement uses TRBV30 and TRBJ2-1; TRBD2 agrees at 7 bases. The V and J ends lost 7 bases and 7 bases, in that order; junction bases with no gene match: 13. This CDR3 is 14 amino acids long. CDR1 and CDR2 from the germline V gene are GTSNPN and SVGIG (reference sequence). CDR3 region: CALKGIGGGNEQFF. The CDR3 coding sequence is TGTGCCTTAAAGGGCATTGGGGGAGGGAATGAGCAGTTCTTC.

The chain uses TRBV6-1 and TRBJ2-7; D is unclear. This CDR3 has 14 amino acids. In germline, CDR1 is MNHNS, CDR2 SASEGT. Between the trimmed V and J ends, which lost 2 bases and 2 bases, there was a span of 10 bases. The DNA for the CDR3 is TGTGCCAGCAGTGAAATTTCCAGTGCCTACGAGCAGTACTTC. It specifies CASSEISSAYEQYF.

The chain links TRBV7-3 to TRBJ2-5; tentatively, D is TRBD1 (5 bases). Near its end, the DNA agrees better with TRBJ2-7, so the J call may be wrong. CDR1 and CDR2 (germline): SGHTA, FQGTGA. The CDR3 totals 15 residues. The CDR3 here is CASSQGAGSTYEQYF. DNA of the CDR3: TGTGCCAGCAGTCAAGGGGCCGGGTCTACCTACGAGCAGTACTTC.

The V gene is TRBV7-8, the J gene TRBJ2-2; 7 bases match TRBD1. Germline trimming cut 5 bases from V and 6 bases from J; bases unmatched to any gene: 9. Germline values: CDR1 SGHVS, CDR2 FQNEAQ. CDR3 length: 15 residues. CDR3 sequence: CASSTLHRGAGELFF. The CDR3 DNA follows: TGTGCCAGCAGCACGCTGCACAGGGGTGCCGGGGAGCTGTTTTTT.

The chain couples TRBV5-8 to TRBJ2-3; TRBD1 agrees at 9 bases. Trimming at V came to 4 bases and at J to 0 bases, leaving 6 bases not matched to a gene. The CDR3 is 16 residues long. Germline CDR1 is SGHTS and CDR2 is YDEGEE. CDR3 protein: CASSPRTGASTDTQYF. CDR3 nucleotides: TGTGCCAGCAGCCCACGGACAGGGGCGAGCACAGATACGCAGTATTTT.

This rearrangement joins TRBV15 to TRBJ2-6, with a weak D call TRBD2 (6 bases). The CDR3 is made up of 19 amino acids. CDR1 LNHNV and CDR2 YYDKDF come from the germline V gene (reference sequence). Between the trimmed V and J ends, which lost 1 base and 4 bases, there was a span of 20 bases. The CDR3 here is CATSRASWGTVPGANVLTF. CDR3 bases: TGTGCCACCAGCAGAGCGAGTTGGGGGACTGTCCCCGGGGCCAACGTCCTGACTTTC.

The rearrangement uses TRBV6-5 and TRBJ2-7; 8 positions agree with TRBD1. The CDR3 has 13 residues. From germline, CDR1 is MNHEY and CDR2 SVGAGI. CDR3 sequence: CARHPTGVREQYF. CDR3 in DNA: TGTGCTCGCCACCCGACAGGGGTGAGGGAGCAGTACTTC.

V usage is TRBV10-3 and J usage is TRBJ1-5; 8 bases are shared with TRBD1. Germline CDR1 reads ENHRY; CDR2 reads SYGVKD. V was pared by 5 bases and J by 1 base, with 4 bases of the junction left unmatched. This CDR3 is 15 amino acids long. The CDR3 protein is CAISPGGRSNQPQHF. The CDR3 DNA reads TGTGCCATCAGTCCAGGGGGCAGGAGCAATCAGCCCCAGCATTTT.

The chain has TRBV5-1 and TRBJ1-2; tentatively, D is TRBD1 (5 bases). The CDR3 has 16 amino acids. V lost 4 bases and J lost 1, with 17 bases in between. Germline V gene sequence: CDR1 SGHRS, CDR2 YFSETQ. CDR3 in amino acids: CASSPAGDGYNYGYTF. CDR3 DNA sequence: TGCGCCAGCAGCCCAGCGGGGGACGGTTATAACTATGGCTACACCTTC.

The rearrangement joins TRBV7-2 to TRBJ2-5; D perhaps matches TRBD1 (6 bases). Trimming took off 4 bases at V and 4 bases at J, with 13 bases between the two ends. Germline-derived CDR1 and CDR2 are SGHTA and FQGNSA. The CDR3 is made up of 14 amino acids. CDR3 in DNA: TGTGCCAGCAGCTCGGACAGAGGGGGAGAGACCCAGTACTTC. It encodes CASSSDRGGETQYF.

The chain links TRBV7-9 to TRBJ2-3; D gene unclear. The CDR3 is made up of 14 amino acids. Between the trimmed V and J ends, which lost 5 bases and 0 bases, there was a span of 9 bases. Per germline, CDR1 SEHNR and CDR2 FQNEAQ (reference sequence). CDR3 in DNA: TGTGCCAGCAGCCCCCAATCAAGCACAGATACGCAGTATTTT. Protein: CASSPQSSTDTQYF.

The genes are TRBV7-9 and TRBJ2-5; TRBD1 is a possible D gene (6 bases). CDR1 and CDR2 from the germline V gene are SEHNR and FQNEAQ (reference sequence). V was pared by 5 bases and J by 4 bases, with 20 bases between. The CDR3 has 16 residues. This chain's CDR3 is CASSRNVQGRIETQYF. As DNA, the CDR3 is TGTGCCAGCAGCCGAAACGTTCAGGGGCGGATAGAGACCCAGTACTTC. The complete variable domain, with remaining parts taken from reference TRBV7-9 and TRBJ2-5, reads DTGVSQNPRHKITKRGQNVTFRCDPISEHNRLYWYRQTLGQGPEFLTYFQNEAQLEKSRLLSDRFSAERPKGSFSTLEIQRTEQGDSAMYLCASSRNVQGRIETQYFGPGTRLLVL.

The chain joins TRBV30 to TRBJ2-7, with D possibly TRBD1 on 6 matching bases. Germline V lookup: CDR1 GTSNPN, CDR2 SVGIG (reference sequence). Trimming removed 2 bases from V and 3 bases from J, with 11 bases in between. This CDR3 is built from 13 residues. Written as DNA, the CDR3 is TGTGCCTGGAGTCTGACAGGTGGCTACGAGCAGTACTTC. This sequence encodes CAWSLTGGYEQYF.

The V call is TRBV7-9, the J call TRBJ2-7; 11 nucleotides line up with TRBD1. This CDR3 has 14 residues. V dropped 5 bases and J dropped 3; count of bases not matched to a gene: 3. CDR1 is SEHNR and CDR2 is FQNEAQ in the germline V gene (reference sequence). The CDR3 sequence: CASSPGQGVYEQYF. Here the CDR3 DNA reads TGTGCCAGCAGCCCGGGACAGGGGGTCTACGAGCAGTACTTC.

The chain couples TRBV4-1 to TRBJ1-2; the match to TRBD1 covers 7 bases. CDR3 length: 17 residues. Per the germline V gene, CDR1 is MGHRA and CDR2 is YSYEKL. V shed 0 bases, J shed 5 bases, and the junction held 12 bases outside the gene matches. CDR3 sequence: CASSQDQDRLYSYGYTF. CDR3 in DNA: TGCGCCAGCAGCCAAGATCAGGACAGGCTTTACTCTTATGGCTACACCTTC.

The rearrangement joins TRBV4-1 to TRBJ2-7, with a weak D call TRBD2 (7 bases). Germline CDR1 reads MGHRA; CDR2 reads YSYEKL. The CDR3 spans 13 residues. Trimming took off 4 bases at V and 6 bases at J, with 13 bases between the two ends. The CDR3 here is CASSPTGGSEQYF. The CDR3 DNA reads TGCGCCAGCAGCCCAACGGGGGGCAGCGAGCAGTACTTC.

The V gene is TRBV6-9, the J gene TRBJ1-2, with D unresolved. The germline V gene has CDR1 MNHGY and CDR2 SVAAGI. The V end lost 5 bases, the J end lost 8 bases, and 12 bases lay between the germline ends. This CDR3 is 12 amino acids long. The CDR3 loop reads CASSHSGRGYTF. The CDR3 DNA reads TGTGCCAGCAGTCACAGCGGTCGGGGCTACACCTTC.

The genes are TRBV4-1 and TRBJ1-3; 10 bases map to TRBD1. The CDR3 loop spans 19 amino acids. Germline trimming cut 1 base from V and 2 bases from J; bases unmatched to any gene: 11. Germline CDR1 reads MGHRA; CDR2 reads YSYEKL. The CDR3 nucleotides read TGCGCCAGCAGCCAAGTTAGGACAGGGGGAAGGGTAACTGGAAACACCATATATTTT. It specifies CASSQVRTGGRVTGNTIYF.

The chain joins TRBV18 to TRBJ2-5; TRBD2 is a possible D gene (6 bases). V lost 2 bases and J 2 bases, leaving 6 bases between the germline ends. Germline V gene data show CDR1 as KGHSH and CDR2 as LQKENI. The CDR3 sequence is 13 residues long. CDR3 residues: CASSPGGQETQYF. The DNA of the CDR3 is TGTGCCAGCTCACCAGGGGGGCAAGAGACCCAGTACTTC.

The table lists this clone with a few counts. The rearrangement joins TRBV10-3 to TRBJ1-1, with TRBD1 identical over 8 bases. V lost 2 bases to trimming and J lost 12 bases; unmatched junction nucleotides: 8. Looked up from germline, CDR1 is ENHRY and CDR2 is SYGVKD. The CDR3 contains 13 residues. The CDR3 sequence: CAISENDRGITFF. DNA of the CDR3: TGTGCCATCAGTGAGAACGACAGGGGAATAACTTTCTTT.

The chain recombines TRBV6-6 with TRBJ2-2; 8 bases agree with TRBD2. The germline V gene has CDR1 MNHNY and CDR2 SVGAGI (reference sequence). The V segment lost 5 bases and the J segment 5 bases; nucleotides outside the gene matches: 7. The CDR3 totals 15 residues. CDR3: CASSTATGGTGELFF. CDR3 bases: TGTGCCAGCAGTACGGCCACGGGAGGGACCGGGGAGCTGTTTTTT.

In nucleotides, the CDR3 is TGTGCCAGCAGTGCGGGCAGGGGGACCTACGAGCAGTACTTC. It translates to CASSAGRGTYEQYF. The V call is TRBV2, the J call TRBJ2-7, with 7 nucleotides matching TRBD1. The germline V gene has CDR1 SNHLY and CDR2 FYNNEI. The CDR3 sequence is 14 residues long. V trimming: 4 bases; J trimming: 2 bases; junction bases outside the gene matches: 5.

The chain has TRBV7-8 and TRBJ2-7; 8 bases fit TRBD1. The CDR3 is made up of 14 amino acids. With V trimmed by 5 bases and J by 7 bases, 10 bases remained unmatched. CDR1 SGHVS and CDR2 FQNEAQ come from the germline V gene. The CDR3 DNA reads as TGTGCCAGCAGCACCGGACAGGGACGTCGGGAGCAGTACTTC. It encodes CASSTGQGRREQYF. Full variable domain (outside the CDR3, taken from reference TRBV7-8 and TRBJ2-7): GAGVSQSPRYKVAKRGQDVALRCDPISGHVSLFWYQQALGQGPEFLTYFQNEAQLDKSGLPSDRFFAERPEGSVSTLKIQRTQQEDSAVYLCASSTGQGRREQYFGPGTRLTVT.